The next 5 T cell receptor beta chains were all read from a single sample in a study of PD-L1 blockade in urothelial cancer. Time point denoted: pretreatment peripheral blood. This table comes from immunoSEQ multiplex PCR, and its TCRdb copy is limited to in-frame clones, with some not included. This table holds about 86,000 clones, about 85% found once. This specimen consisted of PBMCs, obtained around atezolizumab (anti-PD-L1) treatment. These receptors all come from a man aged 55 to 70 with urothelial cancer.

CDR3 coding DNA: TGTGCCAGCAGGTCGGCCGGGACTAGCGGGCCGGGGTGGGAGACCCAGTACTTC. It codes for CASRSAGTSGPGWETQYF. The chain employs TRBV11-3 and TRBJ2-5; 12 nucleotides agree with TRBD2. Trimming cost V 6 bases and J 5 bases; bases outside gene matches: 16. The CDR3 runs 18 residues. Germline CDR1 and CDR2: SGHNT and YENEEA.

The chain carries TRBV28 and TRBJ1-2; 7 nucleotides line up with TRBD1. Germline CDR1 and CDR2: MDHEN and SYDVKM. This CDR3 is built from 16 residues. Unmatched junction bases numbered 18, after V lost 9 bases and J lost 5 bases. The chain's CDR3 is CASLGGYRGVLYGYTF. The CDR3, as DNA: TGTGCCAGTCTAGGGGGGTACAGGGGCGTTTTGTATGGCTACACCTTC.

CDR3 DNA sequence: TGCGCCAGCAGCTGGGGACAGGGTTTCAGGTCTGAAGCTTTCTTT. Translating it yields CASSWGQGFRSEAFF. The V call is TRBV5-1, the J call TRBJ1-1, with 9 bases that match TRBD1. The CDR3 runs to 15 residues. Losses at the gene ends were 3 bases for V and 6 bases for J; bases not matched to a gene: 9. Germline assignment: CDR1 SGHRS and CDR2 YFSETQ.

The rearrangement joins TRBV19 to TRBJ1-1; D not resolved. The germline V gene encodes CDR1 LNHDA and CDR2 SQIVND (reference sequence). Trimming removed 1 base at V and 4 bases at J, with 10 bases between. The CDR3 is 14 residues long. The CDR3 DNA reads TGTGCCAGTAGTATAGTGTCTGAGGGCACTGAAGCTTTCTTT. As protein: CASSIVSEGTEAFF.

The rearrangement links TRBV5-1 to TRBJ2-7; 9 nucleotides agree with TRBD1. The CDR3 covers 16 residues. Per the germline V gene, CDR1 is SGHRS and CDR2 is YFSETQ. Trimming removed 4 bases from V and 1 base from J; junction bases left unmatched: 9. CDR3 in DNA: TGCGCCAGCAGCCCTAGGACAGGGGAGATATCCTACGAGCAGTACTTC. This sequence encodes CASSPRTGEISYEQYF.